This is a list of T cell receptor beta chains from one sample in a study of T-cell reconstitution after alpha-beta-depleted transplantation in children. MiXCR, applied by TCRdb to the PCR reads, yields one record per CDR3 protein. The top ten hold around 13% of the sample, which has around 490,000 distinct CDR3 sequences, roughly 10% seen once. Specimen: PBMCs, mostly from graft donor cells, collected 180 days after TCRalphabeta/CD19-depleted stem cell transplant. The receptors here all came from a female patient aged 2-10 years who had a stem cell transplant for aplastic anemia, so the T cells may come from the graft donor. The CDR3 runs from the conserved cysteine through the conserved F or W. A D gene is named only where the DNA matches it firmly. Clone size is given for some rows only: seen once, a few or many times, or a class if the clone is expanded.

V,J,size,D,CDR3,DNA
TRBV20-1,TRBJ2-2,-,-,CSAGGLGTGELFF,TGCAGTGCGGGGGGCCTTGGGACCGGGGAGCTGTTTTTT
TRBV5-1,TRBJ2-7,few,-,CASSLAVLGQRSSYEQYF,TGCGCCAGCAGCTTGGCGGTTCTAGGACAGAGAAGCTCCTACGAGCAGTACTTC
TRBV12-3/TRBV12-4,TRBJ1-5,few,-,CASSLWAGADQPQHF,TGTGCCAGCAGTTTGTGGGCAGGGGCGGATCAGCCCCAGCATTTT
TRBV21-1,TRBJ1-4,-,-,CASSIPRGARRTNEKLFF,TGTGCCAGCAGCATCCCGCGGGGGGCACGTCGTACTAATGAAAAACTGTTTTTT
TRBV27,TRBJ2-1,-,TRBD2,CASTNRPTSGRQNNEQFF,TGTGCCAGCACCAACAGGCCGACTAGCGGGAGGCAGAACAATGAGCAGTTCTTC
TRBV29-1,TRBJ1-1,-,-,CSVEDLGSDTEAFF,TGCAGCGTTGAAGATCTAGGGAGCGACACTGAAGCTTTCTTT
TRBV7-6,TRBJ2-1,few,-,CASSGPSTARGLPYNEQFF,TGTGCCAGCAGCGGCCCCTCGACCGCCCGAGGTCTCCCCTACAATGAGCAGTTCTTC
TRBV4-1,TRBJ2-1,-,TRBD2,CASSQDPGRSGSLEAVYNEQFF,TGCGCCAGCAGCCAAGATCCTGGAAGGAGCGGGAGCCTGGAGGCGGTCTACAATGAGCAGTTCTTC
TRBV25-1,TRBJ2-2,few,TRBD2,CASRKLASGELFF,TGTGCCAGCAGGAAACTAGCGTCCGGGGAGCTGTTTTTT
TRBV6-2/TRBV6-3,TRBJ1-2,few,-,CASSIPQGGQNTPGYGYTF,TGTGCCAGCAGTATACCCCAAGGAGGGCAGAACACACCTGGCTATGGCTACACCTTC
TRBV6-5,TRBJ2-1,-,-,CASSYRHIRYNEQFF,TGTGCCAGCAGTTACCGCCATATCCGATACAATGAGCAGTTCTTC
TRBV25-1,TRBJ2-7,few,TRBD1,CASSGRDRGIEQYF,TGTGCCAGCAGTGGCCGGGACAGGGGAATCGAGCAGTACTTC
TRBV12-3/TRBV12-4,TRBJ2-3,few,TRBD2,CASSTSGRIRSDTQYF,TGTGCCAGCAGTACCAGCGGGAGGATCCGATCAGATACGCAGTATTTT
TRBV11-2,TRBJ2-5,-,TRBD2,CASSRRISGRGETQYF,TGTGCCAGCAGCCGTCGTATTAGCGGGAGGGGGGAGACCCAGTACTTC
TRBV12-3/TRBV12-4,TRBJ1-1,-,TRBD1,CASSQKTGPTTEAFF,TGTGCCAGCAGTCAAAAGACAGGGCCTACCACTGAAGCTTTCTTT
TRBV28,TRBJ2-3,few,-,CASSGQRFTDTQYF,TGTGCCAGCAGTGGACAGAGATTCACAGATACGCAGTATTTT
TRBV30,TRBJ1-2,-,-,CAWSPGYGYTF,TGTGCCTGGAGTCCAGGGTATGGCTACACCTTC
TRBV7-2,TRBJ1-3,few,-,CASSADGSSGNTIYF,TGTGCCAGCAGCGCCGACGGTTCCTCTGGAAACACCATATATTTT
TRBV3-1,TRBJ2-7,-,-,CASSQGVRGEQYF,TGTGCCAGCAGCCAAGGGGTTCGGGGGGAGCAGTACTTC
TRBV5-6,TRBJ2-5,many,-,CASSLGMGSRETQYF,TGTGCCAGCAGCTTAGGAATGGGGAGTCGGGAGACCCAGTACTTC
TRBV6-5,TRBJ2-7,few,TRBD1,CASSYRDRGYEQYF,TGTGCCAGCAGTTACCGGGACAGGGGATACGAGCAGTACTTC
TRBV29-1,TRBJ1-1,few,TRBD1,CSAWTGQGYAEAFF,TGCAGCGCCTGGACGGGACAGGGTTACGCTGAAGCTTTCTTT
TRBV12-3/TRBV12-4,TRBJ1-1,few,TRBD1,CATGSGTGKTEAFF,TGTGCTACAGGATCCGGGACAGGAAAGACTGAAGCTTTCTTT
TRBV20-1,TRBJ2-1,few,TRBD1,CSASDRGSYNEQFF,TGCAGTGCTAGTGACAGGGGCTCCTACAATGAGCAGTTCTTC
TRBV15,TRBJ2-1,few,-,CATSRDGGAYNEQFF,TGTGCCACCAGCAGAGATGGCGGGGCGTACAATGAGCAGTTCTTC
TRBV7-2,TRBJ2-7,few,-,CASSSLGRAYEQYF,TGTGCCAGCAGCTCCCTCGGGCGGGCCTACGAGCAGTACTTC
TRBV5-1,TRBJ2-4,-,-,CASKEAENIQYF,TGCGCCAGCAAAGAAGCAGAAAACATTCAGTACTTC
TRBV12-3/TRBV12-4,TRBJ1-2,many,TRBD1,CASSVPRGQGTRGYTF,TGTGCCAGCAGTGTCCCTAGGGGACAGGGGACAAGGGGCTACACCTTC
TRBV4-3,TRBJ2-5,-,-,CASSQARGAFQETQYF,TGCGCCAGCAGCCAAGCAAGGGGCGCTTTCCAAGAGACCCAGTACTTC
TRBV11-2,TRBJ2-2,many,TRBD2,CASSPPGAGTGELFF,TGTGCCAGCAGCCCCCCGGGAGCGGGAACCGGGGAGCTGTTTTTT
TRBV28,TRBJ2-5,-,TRBD1,CASSLIGTGYETQYF,TGTGCCAGCAGTTTAATAGGGACAGGGTATGAGACCCAGTACTTC
TRBV20-1,TRBJ1-4,-,-,CSASRRGNEKLFF,TGCAGTGCGAGCCGGCGGGGTAATGAAAAACTGTTTTTT
TRBV4-2,TRBJ1-3,few,-,CASSQVEGFSGNTIYF,TGTGCCAGCAGCCAAGTCGAAGGCTTCTCTGGAAACACCATATATTTT
TRBV20-1,TRBJ2-7,-,-,CSAPTGMSDEQYF,TGCAGTGCTCCAACAGGGATGAGCGACGAGCAGTACTTC
TRBV7-2,TRBJ2-1,few,TRBD2,CASSSFSGGRYNEQFF,TGTGCCAGCAGCTCCTTTAGCGGGGGCCGCTACAATGAGCAGTTCTTC
TRBV18,TRBJ2-2,-,TRBD2,CASSPPDSGSFCTGELFF,TGTGCCAGCTCACCACCTGATAGCGGGAGCTTTTGCACCGGGGAGCTGTTTTTT
TRBV7-6,TRBJ2-2,-,-,CASSAQEAKTGELFF,TGTGCCAGCAGCGCTCAAGAGGCGAAAACCGGGGAGCTGTTTTTT